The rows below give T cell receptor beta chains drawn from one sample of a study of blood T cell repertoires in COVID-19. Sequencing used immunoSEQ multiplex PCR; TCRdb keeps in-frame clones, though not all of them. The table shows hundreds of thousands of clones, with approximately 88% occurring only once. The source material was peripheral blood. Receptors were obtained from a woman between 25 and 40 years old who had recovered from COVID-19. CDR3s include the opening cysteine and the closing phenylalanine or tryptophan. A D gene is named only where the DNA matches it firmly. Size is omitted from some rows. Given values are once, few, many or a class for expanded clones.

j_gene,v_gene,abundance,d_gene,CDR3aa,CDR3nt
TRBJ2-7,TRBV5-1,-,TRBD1,CASSLDRVNEQYF,TGCGCCAGCAGCCTGGACAGGGTCAACGAGCAGTACTTC
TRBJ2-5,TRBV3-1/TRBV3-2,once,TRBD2,CASSPRLAGGLETQYF,TGTGCCAGCAGCCCTAGACTAGCGGGGGGTTTGGAGACCCAGTACTTC
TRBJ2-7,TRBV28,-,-,CASTIQGGDEQYF,TGTGCCAGCACCATACAGGGTGGGGACGAGCAGTACTTC
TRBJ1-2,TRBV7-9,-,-,CASSLGADYGYTF,TGTGCCAGCAGCTTAGGAGCCGACTATGGCTACACCTTC
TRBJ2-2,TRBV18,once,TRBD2,CASSPRPSGGRAGELFF,TGTGCCAGCTCACCAAGACCTAGCGGGGGTCGGGCCGGGGAGCTGTTTTTT
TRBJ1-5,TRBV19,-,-,CASSIAPRDIWRLNQPQHF,TGTGCCAGTAGTATAGCCCCACGGGACATTTGGAGGCTCAACCAGCCCCAGCATTTT
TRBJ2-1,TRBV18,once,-,CASSPGLSYNEQFF,TGTGCCAGCTCACCAGGGCTCTCCTACAATGAGCAGTTCTTC
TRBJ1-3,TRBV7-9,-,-,CASSPPGTPSGNTIYF,TGTGCCAGCAGCCCCCCCGGGACACCCTCTGGAAACACCATATATTTT
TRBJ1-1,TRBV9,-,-,CASSVTSGDYTEAFF,TGTGCCAGCAGCGTCACGTCGGGGGACTACACTGAAGCTTTCTTT
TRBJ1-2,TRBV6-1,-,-,CASSETGRGGYTF,TGTGCCAGCAGTGAAACGGGAAGAGGGGGCTACACCTTC
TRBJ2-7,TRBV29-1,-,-,CSASLSSYEQYF,TGCAGCGCTAGCTTGAGCTCCTACGAGCAGTACTTC
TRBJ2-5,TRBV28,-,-,CASRIQGFGETQYF,TGTGCCAGCAGAATTCAGGGGTTCGGGGAGACCCAGTACTTC